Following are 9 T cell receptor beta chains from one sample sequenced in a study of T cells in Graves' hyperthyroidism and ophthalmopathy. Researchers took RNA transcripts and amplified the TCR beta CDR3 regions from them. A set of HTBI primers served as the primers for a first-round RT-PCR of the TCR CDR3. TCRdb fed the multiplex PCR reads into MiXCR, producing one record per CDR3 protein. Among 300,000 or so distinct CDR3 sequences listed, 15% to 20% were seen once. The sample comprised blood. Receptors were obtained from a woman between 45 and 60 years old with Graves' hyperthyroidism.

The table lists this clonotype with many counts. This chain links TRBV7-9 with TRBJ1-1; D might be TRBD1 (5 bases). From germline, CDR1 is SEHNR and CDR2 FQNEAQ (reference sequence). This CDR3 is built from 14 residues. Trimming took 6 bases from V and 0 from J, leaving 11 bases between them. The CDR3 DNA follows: TGTGCCAGCAGGGCCGGGACGTTGAACACTGAAGCTTTCTTT. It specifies CASRAGTLNTEAFF.

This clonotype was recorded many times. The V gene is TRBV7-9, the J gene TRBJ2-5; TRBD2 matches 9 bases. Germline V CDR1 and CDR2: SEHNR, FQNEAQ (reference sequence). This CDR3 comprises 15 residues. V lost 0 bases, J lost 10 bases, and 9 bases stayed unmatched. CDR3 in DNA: TGTGCCAGCAGCTTAGCGACTAGCGGACTGGGGATCCAGTACTTC. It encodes CASSLATSGLGIQYF.

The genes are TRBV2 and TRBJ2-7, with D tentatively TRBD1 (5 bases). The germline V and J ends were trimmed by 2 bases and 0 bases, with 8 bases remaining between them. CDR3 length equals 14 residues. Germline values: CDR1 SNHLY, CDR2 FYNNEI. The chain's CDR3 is CASSEQGSSYEQYF. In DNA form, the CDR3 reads TGTGCCAGCAGTGAACAGGGCAGCTCCTACGAGCAGTACTTC.

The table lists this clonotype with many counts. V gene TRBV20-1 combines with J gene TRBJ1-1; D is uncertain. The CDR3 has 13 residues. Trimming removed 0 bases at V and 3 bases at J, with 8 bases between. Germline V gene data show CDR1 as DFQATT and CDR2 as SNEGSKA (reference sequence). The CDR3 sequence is CSAREVRDTEAFF. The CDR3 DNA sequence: TGCAGTGCTAGAGAGGTACGGGACACTGAAGCTTTCTTT.

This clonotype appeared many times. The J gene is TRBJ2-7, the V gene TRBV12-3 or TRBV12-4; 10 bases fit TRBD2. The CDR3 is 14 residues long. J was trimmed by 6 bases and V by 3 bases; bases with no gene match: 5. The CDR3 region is CASSLGTSELEQYF. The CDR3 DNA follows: TGTGCCAGCAGTTTGGGGACTAGCGAACTCGAGCAGTACTTC.

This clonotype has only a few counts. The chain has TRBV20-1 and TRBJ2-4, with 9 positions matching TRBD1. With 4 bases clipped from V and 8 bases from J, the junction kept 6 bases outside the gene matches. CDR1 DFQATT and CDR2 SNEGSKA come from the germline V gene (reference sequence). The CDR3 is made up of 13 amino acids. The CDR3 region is CSAKTGGDYIQYF. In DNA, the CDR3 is TGCAGTGCTAAAACAGGGGGCGATTACATTCAGTACTTC.

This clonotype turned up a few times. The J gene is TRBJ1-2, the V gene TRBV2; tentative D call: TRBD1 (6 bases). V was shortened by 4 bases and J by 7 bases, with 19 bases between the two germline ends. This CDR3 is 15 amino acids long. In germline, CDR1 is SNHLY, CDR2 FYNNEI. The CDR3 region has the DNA TGTGCCAGCAGTGGTCTTAGGGCAGGGGAAGGTGGCTACACCTTC. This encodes CASSGLRAGEGGYTF.

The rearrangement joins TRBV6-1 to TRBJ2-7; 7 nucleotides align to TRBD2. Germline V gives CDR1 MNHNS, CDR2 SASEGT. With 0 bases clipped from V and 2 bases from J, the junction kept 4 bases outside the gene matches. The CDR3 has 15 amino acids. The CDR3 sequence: CASSEAAGAPYEQYV. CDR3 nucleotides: TGTGCCAGCAGTGAAGCCGCGGGAGCCCCCTACGAGCAGTACGTC.

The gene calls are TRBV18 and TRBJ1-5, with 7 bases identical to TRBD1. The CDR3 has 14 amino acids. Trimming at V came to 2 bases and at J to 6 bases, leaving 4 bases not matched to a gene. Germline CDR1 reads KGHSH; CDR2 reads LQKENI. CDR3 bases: TGTGCCAGCTCACCAGGGACAGAGAGTCAGCCCCAGCATTTT. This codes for CASSPGTESQPQHF.